This TCR beta chain was sequenced during a study of blood T cell repertoires in COVID-19 (dated by TCRdb to 2020 to 2021). Study-level background: The collaborator samples originated in the United States, Italy and Spain and spanned the acute and convalescent phases of COVID-19. Where available, HLA class I and class II types were obtained from metadata supplied by the sample provider rather than from assay-based typing. The material from the prospective study consisted of cDNA or gDNA derived from T cells, B-cell-depleted T cells, or PBMCs. The repertoires were made available in a free public database intended to serve as a resource for research on the immune response to SARS-CoV-2. Subjects who had been exposed to COVID-19, were actively infected with it, or had recovered from it provided the deeply sampled blood TCRbeta repertoires that made up the dataset. The samples were drawn from two sources: the first 160 participants of the ongoing ImmuneRACE study, and 950 to 1,500 subjects contributed by 6 global collaborators. Sample metadata almost always included a de-identified subject ID, COVID-19 status, age in years and sex.

The junction shows trimming of 6 bases on V and 6 bases on J, and the gene matches do not reach 5 bases of it. The CDR3 measures 13 amino acids from cysteine to phenylalanine. Only CDR3 DNA is held: 39 bases, read in frame from base 1. With regard to this clone: No antigen is known for it. No base qualities exist here, and no much larger clone lies one base off it.

Beyond this particular receptor, the publication reports: How much clinical and demographic metadata was included differed by source and by participant, and the metadata was provided uncurated.

TCRbeta CDR3 regions were amplified from genomic DNA using the immunoSEQ Assay, a bias-controlled multiplex PCR. On the study's bioinformatics: Nucleated cell counts per sample were estimated from amplification of reference gene primers within the assay. To quantify the absolute abundance of each unique TCRbeta CDR3 rearrangement, sequence reads were collapsed and filtered. For each sample, productive Simpson clonality was calculated as the square root of Simpson's diversity index over productive rearrangements. In its TCRdb copy, this immuneACCESS table keeps in-frame sequences only and misses some clones. Where compared with another copy, unresolved V genes explain less than half of these, and the others have no known cause. The V and J calls and the clone size are those of that table, but D and trimming were determined from the DNA. A total of over 85,000 clones appear in this sample, roughly 90% of them only once. The ten biggest clones cover about 7.2% of the sample.

Each collaborating institution followed its own protocols to collect whole blood in K2EDTA tubes. Collaborator samples were shipped for TCRbeta analysis as frozen whole blood, isolated PBMCs, or DNA extracted from either sample type. Sample: peripheral blood. Rearrangement joined TRBV12-3 or TRBV12-4 to TRBJ1-2; a stretch of 9 junction bases matches TRBD1. This TCR derives from a man aged 55 to 70 with acute or convalescent COVID-19. The DNA reads as follows: TGTGCCAGCAGGCGGACAGGGGCGGATGGCTACACCTTC. Translation gives CASRRTGADGYTF.